One T cell receptor beta chain is described in this entry. This sequence may be a read error, since a much larger clone differs from it by one base. Germline values: CDR1 SGHVS, CDR2 FQNEAQ. The CDR3 is 17 amino acids. V shed 1 base and J shed 2 bases, with 17 bases lying between them. TCRdb itself ran the PCR reads through MiXCR, one entry per CDR3 protein. The repertoire holds over 550,000 distinct CDR3 sequences, with about 25% as singletons. This specimen belongs to a study of molecular identifiers for immune sequencing clone quantification. The J gene is TRBJ2-5, the V gene TRBV7-8; TRBD2 might be the D (7 bases). Sequences were obtained from naive CD8+ T cells from blood, with Jurkat cell RNA spiked in. Indicated subset: FACS-sorted CD8+CD4-CCR7+CD45RA+ naive T cells. This receptor was taken from a human donor in good health. Some libraries in this study had Jurkat cell RNA spiked in. The DNA of the CDR3 is TGTGCCAGCAGCTTAGGGGCCGGGGGGCGCCCACAAGAGACCCAGTACTTC. It yields the protein CASSLGAGGRPQETQYF.